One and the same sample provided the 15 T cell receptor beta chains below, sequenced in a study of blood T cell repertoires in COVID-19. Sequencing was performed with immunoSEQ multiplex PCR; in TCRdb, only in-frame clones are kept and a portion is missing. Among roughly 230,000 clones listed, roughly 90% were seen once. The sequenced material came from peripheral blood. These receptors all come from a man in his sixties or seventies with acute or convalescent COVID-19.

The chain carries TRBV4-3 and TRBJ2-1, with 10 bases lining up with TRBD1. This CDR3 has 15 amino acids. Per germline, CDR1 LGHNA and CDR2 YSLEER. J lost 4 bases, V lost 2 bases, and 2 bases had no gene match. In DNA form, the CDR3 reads TGCGCCAGCAGCCAATGGGGACAGGGGTACAATGAGCAGTTCTTC. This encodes CASSQWGQGYNEQFF.

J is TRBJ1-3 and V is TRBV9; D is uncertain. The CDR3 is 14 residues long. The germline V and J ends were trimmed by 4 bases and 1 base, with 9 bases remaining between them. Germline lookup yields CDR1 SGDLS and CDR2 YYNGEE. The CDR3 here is CASSPGFSGNTIYF. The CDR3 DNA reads TGTGCCAGCAGCCCAGGTTTTTCTGGAAACACCATATATTTT.

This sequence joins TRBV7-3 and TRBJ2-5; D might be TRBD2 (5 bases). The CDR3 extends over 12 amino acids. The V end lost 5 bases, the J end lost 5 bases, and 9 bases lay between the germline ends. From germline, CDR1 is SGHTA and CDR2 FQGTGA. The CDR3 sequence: CASSRPGETQYF. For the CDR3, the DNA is TGTGCCAGCAGCCGCCCGGGGGAGACCCAGTACTTC.

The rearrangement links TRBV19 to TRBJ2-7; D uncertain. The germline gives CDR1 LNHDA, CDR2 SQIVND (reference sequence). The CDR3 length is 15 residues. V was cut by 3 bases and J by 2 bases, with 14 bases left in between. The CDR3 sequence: CASSIVYGAPYEQYF. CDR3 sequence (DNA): TGTGCCAGTAGTATCGTCTACGGAGCCCCCTACGAGCAGTACTTC.

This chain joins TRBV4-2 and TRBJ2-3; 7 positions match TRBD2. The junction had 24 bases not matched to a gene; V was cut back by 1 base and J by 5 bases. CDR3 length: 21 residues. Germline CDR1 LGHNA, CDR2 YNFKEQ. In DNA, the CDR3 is TGTGCCAGCAGCCAAGGTCCCCTCCGCCTGGGAGGGCGGAAAGATGGAGATACGCAGTATTTT. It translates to CASSQGPLRLGGRKDGDTQYF.

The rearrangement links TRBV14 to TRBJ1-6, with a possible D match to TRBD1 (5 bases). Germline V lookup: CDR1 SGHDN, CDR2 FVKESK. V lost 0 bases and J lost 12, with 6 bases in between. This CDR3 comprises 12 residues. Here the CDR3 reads CASSQDQGPLHF. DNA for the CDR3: TGTGCCAGCAGCCAAGATCAGGGACCCCTCCACTTT.

CDR3 DNA sequence: TGTGCCAGCAGCTTGGGAATTAGACAGGGTACAGACAATGAGCAGTTCTTC. Translating it yields CASSLGIRQGTDNEQFF. The V and J genes are TRBV11-3 and TRBJ2-1; 7 bases are a match to TRBD1. The CDR3 length is 17 residues. CDR1 and CDR2 from the germline V gene are SGHNT and YENEEA. Trimming cost V 3 bases and J 5 bases; bases outside gene matches: 13.

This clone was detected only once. CDR3 in DNA: TGTGCCAGCAGCTTAGACAGGGGGCTAGGACAGCCCCAGCATTTT. This translates into CASSLDRGLGQPQHF. The rearrangement links TRBV7-2 to TRBJ1-5; 9 bases map to TRBD1. The CDR3 contains 15 residues. Germline CDR1 is SGHTA and CDR2 is FQGNSA. V was clipped by 1 base and J by 7 bases; unmatched bases: 5.

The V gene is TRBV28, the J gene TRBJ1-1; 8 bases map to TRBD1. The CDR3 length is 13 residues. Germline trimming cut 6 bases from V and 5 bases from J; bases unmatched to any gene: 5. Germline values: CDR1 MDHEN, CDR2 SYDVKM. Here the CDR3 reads CASRTGDVTEAFF. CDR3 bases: TGTGCCAGCAGGACAGGGGATGTAACTGAAGCTTTCTTT. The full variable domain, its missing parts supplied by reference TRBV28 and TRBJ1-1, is DVKVTQSSRYLVKRTGEKVFLECVQDMDHENMFWYRQDPGLGLRLIYFSYDVKMKEKGDIPEGYSVSREKKERFSLILESASTNQTSMYLCASRTGDVTEAFFGQGTRLTVV.

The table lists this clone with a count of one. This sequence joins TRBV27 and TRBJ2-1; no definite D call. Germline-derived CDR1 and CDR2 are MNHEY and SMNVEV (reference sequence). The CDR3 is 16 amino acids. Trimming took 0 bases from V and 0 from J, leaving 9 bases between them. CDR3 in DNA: TGTGCCAGCAGTTTATCTAGCTTAAGCTCCTACAATGAGCAGTTCTTC. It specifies CASSLSSLSSYNEQFF.

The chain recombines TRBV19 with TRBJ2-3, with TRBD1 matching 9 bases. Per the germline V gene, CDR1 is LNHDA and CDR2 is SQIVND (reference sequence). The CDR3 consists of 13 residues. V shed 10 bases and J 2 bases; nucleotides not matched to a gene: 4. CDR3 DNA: TGTGCCACCCGGGACAGGGCCACAGATACGCAGTATTTT. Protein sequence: CATRDRATDTQYF.

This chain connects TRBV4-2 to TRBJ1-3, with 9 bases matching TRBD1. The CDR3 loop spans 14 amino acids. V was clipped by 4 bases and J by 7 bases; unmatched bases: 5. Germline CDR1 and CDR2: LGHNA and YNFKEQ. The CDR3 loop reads CASSPGTGTNTIYF. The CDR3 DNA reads TGTGCCAGCAGCCCCGGGACAGGGACCAACACCATATATTTT.

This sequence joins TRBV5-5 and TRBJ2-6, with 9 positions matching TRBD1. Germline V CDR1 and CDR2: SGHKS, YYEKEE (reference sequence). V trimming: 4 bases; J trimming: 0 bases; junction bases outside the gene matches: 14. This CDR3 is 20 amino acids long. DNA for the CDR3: TGTGCCAGCAGCCTAAGGGTGCGGGACAGGGTTGACTCTGGGGCCAACGTCCTGACTTTC. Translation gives CASSLRVRDRVDSGANVLTF. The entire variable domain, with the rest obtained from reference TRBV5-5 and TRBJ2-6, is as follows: DAGVTQSPTHLIKTRGQQVTLRCSPISGHKSVSWYQQVLGQGPQFIFQYYEKEERGRGNFPDRFSARQFPNYSSELNVNALLLGDSALYLCASSLRVRDRVDSGANVLTFGAGSRLTVL.

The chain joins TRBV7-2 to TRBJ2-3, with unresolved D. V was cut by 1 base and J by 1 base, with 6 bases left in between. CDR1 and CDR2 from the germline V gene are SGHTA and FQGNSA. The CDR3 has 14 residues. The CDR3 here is CASSLVTGTDTQYF. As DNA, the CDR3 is TGTGCCAGCAGCTTAGTAACAGGCACAGATACGCAGTATTTT.

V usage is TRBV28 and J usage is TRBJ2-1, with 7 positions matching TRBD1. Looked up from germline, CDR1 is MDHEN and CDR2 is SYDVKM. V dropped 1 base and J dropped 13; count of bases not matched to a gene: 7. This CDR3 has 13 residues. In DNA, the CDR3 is TGTGCCAGCAGTTTATTACAGGGGTCTCGACAGTTCTTC. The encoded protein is CASSLLQGSRQFF.